This entry lists 18 T cell receptor beta chains sequenced from one sample in a study of patients and donors after allogeneic stem cell transplantation. MiXCR was run by TCRdb on the RT-PCR reads, yielding one entry per CDR3 protein. The repertoire holds 190,000 or so distinct CDR3 sequences, with 38% as singletons. The specimen sequenced was blood, either unsorted or a sorted T cell fraction (not recorded which). All receptors come from a human donor who was either an allogeneic HSCT recipient or a stem cell or donor lymphocyte infusion donor (not recorded which). It is not recorded whose cells these are; they may come from a transplant donor.

DNA for the CDR3: TGTGCCTCTCTGGGTATCTGCCGAGATAGCAATCAGCCCCAGCATTTT. Translating it yields CASLGICRDSNQPQHF. V and J are TRBV13 and TRBJ1-5; D unresolved. Germline assignment: CDR1 PRHDT and CDR2 FYEKMQ (reference sequence). The CDR3 is 16 amino acids. Trimming stripped 11 bases from V and 0 bases from J, with 20 bases between.

This clonotype was counted only a few times. This sequence joins TRBV20-1 and TRBJ1-2; D possibly corresponds to TRBD1 (5 bases). Germline V gives CDR1 DFQATT, CDR2 SNEGSKA (reference sequence). The CDR3 contains 12 residues. The V gene lost 6 bases and the J gene lost 7 bases, with 15 bases spanning the gap. Here the CDR3 DNA reads TGCAGTGCCCCTGGCGGGGACGGTGGCTACACCTTC. Translation gives CSAPGGDGGYTF.

The J gene is TRBJ2-5, the V gene TRBV19; D is uncertain. This CDR3 contains 15 residues. Trimming pared 3 bases from V and 2 bases from J, leaving 13 bases between. From germline, CDR1 is LNHDA and CDR2 SQIVND (reference sequence). For the CDR3, the DNA is TGTGCCAGTAGTATTGGGGAACAGACGCAAGAGACCCAGTACTTC. It codes for CASSIGEQTQETQYF.

The table lists this clonotype with a few counts. The J gene is TRBJ1-2, the V gene TRBV5-1, with D unclear. CDR3 length equals 13 residues. Germline V gives CDR1 SGHRS, CDR2 YFSETQ. Trimming removed 6 bases from V and 2 bases from J, with 11 bases in between. This CDR3 reads CASNLNGNYGYTF. CDR3 DNA: TGCGCCAGCAACTTAAACGGGAACTATGGCTACACCTTC.

This clonotype was counted a few times. This chain joins TRBV29-1 and TRBJ2-1; D remains ambiguous. The germline V gene encodes CDR1 SQVTM and CDR2 ANQGSEA. Between the trimmed V and J ends, which lost 4 bases and 4 bases, there was a span of 5 bases. This CDR3 has 11 amino acids. In DNA, the CDR3 is TGCAGCGTTGTTGTGTACAATGAGCAGTTCTTC. It specifies CSVVVYNEQFF.

This clonotype was found many times. V and J are TRBV6-6 and TRBJ1-2, with D possibly being TRBD1 (6 bases). Trimming took off 8 bases at V and 4 bases at J, with 14 bases between the two ends. This CDR3 has 13 residues. Per germline, CDR1 MNHNY and CDR2 SVGAGI (reference sequence). As DNA, the CDR3 is TGTGCCAGCGGGGGACATTCTGTCTATGGCTACACCTTC. This codes for CASGGHSVYGYTF.

The J gene is TRBJ1-1, the V gene TRBV5-1, with D uncertain. Germline CDR1 is SGHRS and CDR2 is YFSETQ. This CDR3 contains 13 residues. V lost 3 bases and J lost 5, with 11 bases in between. The CDR3 region has the DNA TGCGCCAGCAGCTCCCGGACGGCTACTGAAGCTTTCTTT. Its translation is CASSSRTATEAFF. Supplemented by reference TRBV5-1 and TRBJ1-1, the full variable domain reads KAGVTQTPRYLIKTRGQQVTLSCSPISGHRSVSWYQQTPGQGLQFLFEYFSETQRNKGNFPGRFSGRQFSNSRSEMNVSTLELGDSALYLCASSSRTATEAFFGQGTRLTVV.

In this sample, this clonotype turned up a few times. The CDR3 here is CATHPGQYSNQPQHF. The CDR3 nucleotides are TGTGCCACTCACCCGGGACAGTATAGCAATCAGCCCCAGCATTTT. The chain links TRBV24-1 to TRBJ1-5, with TRBD1 matching over 7 bases. V shed 10 bases, J shed 0 bases, and the junction held 8 bases outside the gene matches. This CDR3 has 15 amino acids. The germline gives CDR1 KGHDR, CDR2 SFDVKD.

V and J are TRBV5-5 and TRBJ1-1, with TRBD1 identical over 10 bases. V was pared by 5 bases and J by 4 bases, with 5 bases of the junction left unmatched. Germline values: CDR1 SGHKS, CDR2 YYEKEE (reference sequence). The CDR3 extends over 14 amino acids. CDR3 sequence (DNA): TGTGCCAGCAGGGATTGGGACAGGGGCACTGAAGCTTTCTTT. It codes for CASRDWDRGTEAFF.

This clonotype was observed a handful of times. The rearrangement joins TRBV4-1 to TRBJ2-5; D is possibly TRBD2 (5 bases). Trimming left V 1 base short and J 0 bases short, with 9 bases between. Germline assignment: CDR1 MGHRA and CDR2 YSYEKL. The CDR3 has 15 amino acids. The DNA of the CDR3 is TGCGCCAGCAGCCAAGCCCGGGGTTACCAAGAGACCCAGTACTTC. It is translated as CASSQARGYQETQYF.

CDR3 in amino acids: CASVGRDSASTGYGYTF. The CDR3 coding sequence is TGTGCCAGCGTGGGTAGGGACAGCGCCTCGACGGGCTATGGCTACACCTTC. The chain links TRBV12-3 or TRBV12-4 to TRBJ1-2; the match to TRBD1 covers 7 bases. The CDR3 runs 17 residues. Trimming at V came to 8 bases and at J to 4 bases, leaving 19 bases not matched to a gene.

This clonotype has a handful of counts. J is TRBJ1-1 and V is TRBV20-1, with D possibly TRBD1 on 5 matching bases. The CDR3 consists of 15 residues. Germline CDR1 is DFQATT and CDR2 is SNEGSKA (reference sequence). V was cut by 5 bases and J by 4 bases, with 20 bases left in between. The CDR3 is CSAHKQQVVGTEAFF. The CDR3 DNA sequence: TGCAGTGCTCACAAACAACAGGTCGTAGGCACTGAAGCTTTCTTT.

The rearrangement links TRBV4-1 to TRBJ2-7, with D possibly being TRBD2 (6 bases). V lost 0 bases, J lost 3 bases, and 12 bases lay in between. The CDR3 spans 15 residues. CDR1 is MGHRA and CDR2 is YSYEKL in the germline V gene. The CDR3 nucleotides are TGCGCCAGCAGCCAAGATCCACGGGGAGGCTACGAGCAGTACTTC. Protein product: CASSQDPRGGYEQYF.

This clonotype was picked up a small number of times. The chain has TRBV5-6 and TRBJ1-5; no clear D gene. The V end was cut by 4 bases, the J end by 0 bases, with 8 bases between. The CDR3 has 14 amino acids. The V gene's germline CDR1 is SGHDT and CDR2 YYEEEE. This CDR3 is CASSPGSSNQPQHF. In DNA, the CDR3 is TGTGCCAGCAGCCCGGGGAGTAGCAATCAGCCCCAGCATTTT.

J is TRBJ2-7 and V is TRBV27; possibly TRBD1 for D (5 bases). The CDR3 runs to 14 residues. With 0 bases removed from V and 2 bases from J, the gap between germline ends came to 8 bases. Germline CDR1 reads MNHEY; CDR2 reads SMNVEV (reference sequence). The CDR3 is CASSLSGRAYEQYF. In DNA form, the CDR3 reads TGTGCCAGCAGTTTATCCGGCAGGGCCTACGAGCAGTACTTC.

The chain links TRBV7-3 to TRBJ2-1; 9 bases map to TRBD1. CDR1 and CDR2 from the germline V gene are SGHTA and FQGTGA. This CDR3 has 16 residues. Trimming took 4 bases from V and 6 from J; bases not matched to a gene: 10. The CDR3 here is CASSSLPGQGANEQFF. CDR3 DNA sequence: TGTGCCAGCAGCTCTTTGCCGGGACAGGGCGCCAATGAGCAGTTCTTC.

CDR3 loop: CSAGGRQGMGEAFF. Written as DNA, the CDR3 is TGCAGCGCCGGAGGGCGGCAGGGAATGGGTGAAGCTTTCTTT. The chain uses TRBV29-1 and TRBJ1-1; D perhaps matches TRBD1 (5 bases). CDR1 and CDR2 from the germline V gene are SQVTM and ANQGSEA. The CDR3 runs to 14 residues. Trimming stripped 7 bases from V and 7 bases from J, with 22 bases between.

The chain uses TRBV21-1 and TRBJ1-5. TRBV21-1 counts as a pseudogene. The length of the CDR3 is 17 residues. The CDR3 DNA reads TGTGCCAGCAGCAAAGGCCTCCTCAATAATAGCAATCAGCCCCAGCATTTT. Translating it yields CASSKGLLNNSNQPQHF.